The 27 T cell receptor beta chains below all came from one sample that was sequenced in a study of cytomegalovirus exposure and HLA in healthy donors (dated by TCRdb to about 2017). The method was the immunoSEQ multiplex PCR assay. For the multiplex PCR, a mixture combining 60 forward primers for TCR Vbeta segments and 13 reverse primers for TCR Jbeta segments was used. The table was pulled from immuneACCESS by TCRdb, which kept in-frame rearrangements only. Such tables lose some clones; where checked, under half of the loss comes from unresolved V genes, and the rest has no known cause. The sample includes tens of thousands of clones, with under 85% observed a single time. The ten largest clones capture 3% to 3.5% of the sample. The sequencing sample was made of PBMCs. The receptor source for this set is a woman aged 35 to 49 in good health and CMV-seronegative.

The chain combines TRBV5-1 with TRBJ2-5; D might be TRBD1 (6 bases). Germline V gives CDR1 SGHRS, CDR2 YFSETQ. The CDR3 is 14 amino acids. V lost 0 bases to trimming and J lost 4 bases, with 10 bases between them. The CDR3 bases are TGCGCCAGCAGCTTGGGTACAGGGCGAGAGACCCAGTACTTC. Residues: CASSLGTGRETQYF.

V gene TRBV7-9 combines with J gene TRBJ2-3, with a weak D call TRBD1 (5 bases). Germline loops: CDR1 SEHNR, CDR2 FQNEAQ (reference sequence). This CDR3 is built from 14 residues. V gave up 3 bases and J gave up 4 bases, with 11 bases separating them. The CDR3 reads CASSFQGWADTQYF. The CDR3 region has the DNA TGTGCCAGCAGCTTTCAGGGTTGGGCAGATACGCAGTATTTT.

The rearrangement uses TRBV10-1 and TRBJ2-3, with a tentative D call TRBD2 (5 bases). The length of the CDR3 is 12 residues. With 8 bases removed from V and 6 bases from J, the gap between germline ends came to 12 bases. Germline lookup yields CDR1 WNHNN and CDR2 SYGVQD (reference sequence). The CDR3 sequence is CASGPGSDTQYF. CDR3 nucleotide sequence: TGCGCCAGCGGCCCGGGATCGGATACGCAGTATTTT.

This clone was observed a handful of times. J is TRBJ1-1 and V is TRBV6-5; D gene uncertain. Trimming shortened V by 6 bases and J by 1 base, and 6 bases separated the two germline ends. The germline CDR1 and CDR2 sequences are MNHEY and SVGAGI. CDR3 length: 12 residues. The CDR3 DNA reads TGTGCCAGCAGCCCCGGGAACACTGAAGCTTTCTTT. Its translation is CASSPGNTEAFF.

This chain links TRBV11-2 with TRBJ2-5; unclear D gene. There are 12 residues in the CDR3. The germline CDR1 and CDR2 sequences are SGHAT and FQNNGV. V was clipped by 2 bases and J by 4 bases, with 5 bases between them. In DNA form, the CDR3 reads TGTGCCAGCAGCTTATCTCCAGAGACCCAGTACTTC. The encoded protein is CASSLSPETQYF. The full variable domain, rest sourced from reference TRBV11-2 and TRBJ2-5, is EAGVAQSPRYKIIEKRQSVAFWCNPISGHATLYWYQQILGQGPKLLIQFQNNGVVDDSQLPKDRFSAERLKGVDSTLKIQPAKLEDSAVYLCASSLSPETQYFGPGTRLLVL.

The chain combines TRBV19 with TRBJ1-1; 7 positions match TRBD1. Germline lookup yields CDR1 LNHDA and CDR2 SQIVND (reference sequence). The CDR3 spans 14 residues. With 6 bases clipped from V and 2 bases from J, the junction kept 6 bases outside the gene matches. CDR3 protein: CASSPTGLNTEAFF. The CDR3 coding sequence is TGTGCCAGTAGCCCGACAGGGTTAAACACTGAAGCTTTCTTT.

This rearrangement joins TRBV28 to TRBJ1-5; TRBD1 matches 7 bases. CDR1 is MDHEN, CDR2 SYDVKM, per germline. CDR3 length: 13 residues. With V trimmed by 7 bases and J by 6 bases, 6 bases remained unmatched. CDR3 sequence reads: CASNRQGSQPQHF. DNA for the CDR3: TGTGCCAGCAACAGACAGGGCAGTCAGCCCCAGCATTTT.

V usage is TRBV5-6 and J usage is TRBJ1-1, with 9 bases matching TRBD1. The CDR3 extends over 17 amino acids. After removal of 0 bases from V and 2 bases from J, the junction contained 8 bases not matched to a gene. Germline loops: CDR1 SGHDT, CDR2 YYEEEE. In nucleotides, the CDR3 is TGTGCCAGCAGCTTGGCCTGGTGGGACAGGGACAACACTGAAGCTTTCTTT. Translated, it gives CASSLAWWDRDNTEAFF.

CDR3 loop: CASRTGGVRDGYTF. DNA of the CDR3: TGTGCCAGCAGGACAGGGGGCGTAAGGGATGGCTACACCTTC. V usage is TRBV28 and J usage is TRBJ1-2; 10 bases match TRBD1. Trimming at V came to 6 bases and at J to 6 bases, leaving 7 bases not matched to a gene. CDR1 and CDR2 from the germline V gene are MDHEN and SYDVKM. CDR3 length: 14 amino acids.

V usage is TRBV30 and J usage is TRBJ1-5; 9 nucleotides line up with TRBD1. Germline loops: CDR1 GTSNPN, CDR2 SVGIG (reference sequence). This CDR3 contains 14 residues. J lost 7 bases, V lost 7 bases, and 11 bases had no gene match. CDR3 sequence: CALSGTGREQPQHF. In DNA, the CDR3 is TGTGCCTTATCCGGGACAGGGCGGGAGCAGCCCCAGCATTTT.

The chain joins TRBV25-1 to TRBJ2-2; 12 bases align to TRBD2. CDR3 length: 17 amino acids. V lost 5 bases and J lost 5; bases outside the gene matches: 9. Germline CDR1 is MGHDK and CDR2 is SYGVNS. CDR3 bases: TGTGCCAGCAGTCCCCGACTAGCGGGAGTTTTTACCGGGGAGCTGTTTTTT. Translation: CASSPRLAGVFTGELFF.

The chain is built from TRBV7-8 and TRBJ1-5; TRBD1 agrees at 11 bases. CDR1 is SGHVS, CDR2 FQNEAQ, per germline. The CDR3 runs 17 residues. J gave up 5 bases and V 4 bases, and 10 bases lay outside the gene matches. Here the CDR3 reads CASSYHQGQGADQPQHF. The CDR3 bases are TGTGCCAGCAGCTACCACCAAGGACAGGGGGCGGATCAGCCCCAGCATTTT.

This clone occurred a few times. The J gene is TRBJ2-2, the V gene TRBV5-6, with 7 bases fitting TRBD1. The J segment lost 4 bases and the V segment lost 2 bases, leaving 5 bases of the junction unmatched. The CDR3 has 15 amino acids. Per germline, CDR1 SGHDT and CDR2 YYEEEE. This chain's CDR3 is CASSFRGGSTGELFF. DNA of the CDR3: TGTGCCAGCAGCTTTAGAGGGGGCAGCACCGGGGAGCTGTTTTTT.

By sample share, this clone is medium-sized. J is TRBJ2-1 and V is TRBV6-4; 10 bases agree with TRBD2. Germline lookup yields CDR1 MRHNA and CDR2 SNTAGT. This CDR3 spans 15 amino acids. V lost 2 bases and J lost 8; bases outside the gene matches: 6. CDR3 loop: CASSDVIAGGDEQFF. The CDR3 DNA reads as TGTGCCAGCAGTGACGTGATAGCGGGAGGTGATGAGCAGTTCTTC.

J is TRBJ2-1 and V is TRBV29-1; no definite D call. Germline loops: CDR1 SQVTM, CDR2 ANQGSEA. The CDR3 covers 12 residues. Between the trimmed V and J ends, which lost 4 bases and 5 bases, there was a span of 9 bases. The CDR3 region has the DNA TGCAGCGTTGGTATACTAAACAATGAGCAGTTCTTC. This sequence encodes CSVGILNNEQFF.

This chain uses TRBV28 with TRBJ1-1; 9 bases are shared with TRBD1. Germline V gene data show CDR1 as MDHEN and CDR2 as SYDVKM. J gave up 6 bases and V 2 bases, and 13 bases lay outside the gene matches. The CDR3 runs 17 residues. Here the CDR3 reads CASSLTDRGRKVAEAFF. As DNA, the CDR3 is TGTGCCAGCAGTTTAACGGACAGGGGAAGGAAAGTAGCTGAAGCTTTCTTT.

Concerning this clone itself: In the same sample, other DNA sequences code for this CDR3. The V and J genes are TRBV19 and TRBJ1-5; D unresolved. The ends were cut back, 5 bases at V and 1 base at J, with 9 bases in the middle. The CDR3 length is 14 residues. Germline V CDR1 and CDR2: LNHDA, SQIVND (reference sequence). The DNA for the CDR3 is TGTGCCAGTAGTCCCCCGGGGAGCAATCAGCCCCAGCATTTT. Translated: CASSPPGSNQPQHF.

The CDR3 sequence: CASSRERYTDTQYF. The CDR3 region has the DNA TGTGCCAGTAGTAGAGAGCGGTACACAGATACGCAGTATTTT. This sequence joins TRBV19 and TRBJ2-3, with D possibly matching TRBD2 (5 bases). The CDR3 extends over 14 amino acids. Germline V gene sequence: CDR1 LNHDA, CDR2 SQIVND (reference sequence). V dropped 4 bases and J dropped 2 bases, with 10 bases sitting between them.

The chain links TRBV5-8 to TRBJ2-7; 11 bases fit TRBD2. Germline V gene data show CDR1 as SGHTS and CDR2 as YDEGEE. The CDR3 has 15 residues. J gave up 2 bases and V 2 bases, and 3 bases lay outside the gene matches. CDR3: CASSFTSGRTYEQYF. CDR3 DNA: TGTGCCAGCAGCTTTACTAGCGGGAGAACCTACGAGCAGTACTTC.

The CDR3 region is CASSLGGRSTDTQYF. The CDR3 coding sequence is TGCGCCAGCAGCCTTGGAGGGAGGAGCACAGATACGCAGTATTTT. The V gene is TRBV5-1, the J gene TRBJ2-3, with D possibly TRBD2 on 6 matching bases. V was clipped by 4 bases and J by 0 bases, with 12 bases between them. Germline CDR1 is SGHRS and CDR2 is YFSETQ. The CDR3 sequence is 15 residues long.

The chain employs TRBV7-3 and TRBJ1-1; D remains ambiguous. Germline V CDR1 and CDR2: SGHTA, FQGTGA. V lost 4 bases to trimming and J lost 3 bases, with 15 bases between them. The CDR3 spans 15 residues. The CDR3 here is CASSSGPSGDTEAFF. The CDR3 DNA is TGTGCCAGCAGCTCCGGGCCCTCCGGGGACACTGAAGCTTTCTTT.

The chain has TRBV5-4 and TRBJ1-6; 8 bases fit TRBD1. Per germline, CDR1 SGHNT and CDR2 YYREEE (reference sequence). V was pared by 0 bases and J by 9 bases, with 8 bases of the junction left unmatched. The CDR3 contains 16 residues. The CDR3 DNA follows: TGTGCCAGCAGCTTGGTGGGGACAGGCCCGAGTTCACCCCTCCACTTT. It encodes CASSLVGTGPSSPLHF.

The chain links TRBV5-1 to TRBJ2-3; D might be TRBD1 (6 bases). This CDR3 has 15 residues. Germline assignment: CDR1 SGHRS and CDR2 YFSETQ. Trimming shortened V by 4 bases and J by 1 base, and 13 bases separated the two germline ends. CDR3 in DNA: TGCGCCAGCAGCAAACAGGGAAGGGGCACAGATACGCAGTATTTT. Protein product: CASSKQGRGTDTQYF.

This clone was counted a few times. The CDR3 protein is CASSHRGTSGAPYNEQFF. Here the CDR3 DNA reads TGCGCCAGCAGCCACCGAGGGACTAGCGGGGCCCCCTACAATGAGCAGTTCTTC. The chain has TRBV4-1 and TRBJ2-1, with 13 bases matching TRBD2. This CDR3 is built from 18 residues. The germline V gene has CDR1 MGHRA and CDR2 YSYEKL. V dropped 3 bases and J dropped 2; count of bases not matched to a gene: 7.

The chain is built from TRBV19 and TRBJ1-5; D not certain. Germline values: CDR1 LNHDA, CDR2 SQIVND (reference sequence). CDR3 size: 16 residues. V lost 5 bases and J 0 bases, leaving 14 bases between the germline ends. CDR3: CASSEVGRDSNQPQHF. Here the CDR3 DNA reads TGTGCCAGTAGTGAGGTCGGACGGGATAGCAATCAGCCCCAGCATTTT.

V usage is TRBV6-5 and J usage is TRBJ2-1; TRBD2 might be the D (6 bases). The CDR3 sequence is 13 residues long. CDR1 is MNHEY and CDR2 is SVGAGI in the germline V gene. V lost 5 bases and J lost 12, with 17 bases in between. CDR3 residues: CASSEWISGGQFF. The DNA for the CDR3 is TGTGCCAGCAGTGAGTGGATCTCCGGGGGGCAGTTCTTC.

The genes are TRBV29-1 and TRBJ2-1, with TRBD2 matching over 9 bases. Trimming took 1 base from V and 5 from J; bases not matched to a gene: 0. Germline V lookup: CDR1 SQVTM, CDR2 ANQGSEA. The CDR3 loop spans 13 amino acids. The CDR3 nucleotides are TGCAGCGTTGAAGGCGGGAGGGACAATGAGCAGTTCTTC. Amino acid sequence: CSVEGGRDNEQFF.